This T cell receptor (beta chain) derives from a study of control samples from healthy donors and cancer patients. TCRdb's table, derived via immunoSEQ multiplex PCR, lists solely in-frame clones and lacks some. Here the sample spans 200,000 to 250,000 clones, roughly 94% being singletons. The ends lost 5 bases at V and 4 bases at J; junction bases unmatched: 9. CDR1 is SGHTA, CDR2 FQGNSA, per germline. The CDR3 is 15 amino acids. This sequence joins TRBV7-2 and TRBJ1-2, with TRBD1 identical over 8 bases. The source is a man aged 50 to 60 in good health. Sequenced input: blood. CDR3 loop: CASSPDQGAPYGYTF. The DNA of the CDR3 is TGTGCCAGCAGCCCCGACCAGGGGGCTCCCTATGGCTACACCTTC.